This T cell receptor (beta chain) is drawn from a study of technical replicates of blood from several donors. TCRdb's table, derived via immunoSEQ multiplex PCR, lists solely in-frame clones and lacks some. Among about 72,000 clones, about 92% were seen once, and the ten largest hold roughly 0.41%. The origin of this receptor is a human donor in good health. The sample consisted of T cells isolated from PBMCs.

The chain's CDR3 is CASSRSTGELFF. CDR3 DNA: TGTGCCAGCAGCCGGAGCACCGGGGAGCTGTTTTTT. V usage is TRBV6-1 and J usage is TRBJ2-2, with D unclear. CDR1 and CDR2 from the germline V gene are MNHNS and SASEGT. V lost 6 bases to trimming and J lost 4 bases, with 6 bases between them. CDR3 length: 12 amino acids.